This paragraph reports one T cell receptor (beta chain). Method: immunoSEQ multiplex PCR; TCRdb's copy keeps in-frame clones and lacks some. The sample carries roughly 47,000 clones, approximately 81% recorded once. This specimen belongs to a study of blood T cell repertoires in COVID-19. About the research overall: The samples span acute and convalescent COVID-19 from the United States, Italy and Spain. PBMCs, B-cell-depleted T cells, or T cells provided the cDNA or gDNA that made up the material.

Germline CDR1 is SEHNR and CDR2 is FQNEAQ (reference sequence). The length of the CDR3 is 15 residues. The V and J ends lost 0 bases and 9 bases respectively, with 15 bases between them. Sequenced: peripheral blood. The TCR was taken from a woman in her 70s with acute or convalescent COVID-19. The chain couples TRBV7-9 to TRBJ2-1; tentatively, D is TRBD2 (5 bases). The CDR3 protein is CASSLARPLAGEQFF. The CDR3 DNA is TGTGCCAGCAGCTTAGCCCGCCCCCTGGCGGGTGAGCAGTTCTTC.